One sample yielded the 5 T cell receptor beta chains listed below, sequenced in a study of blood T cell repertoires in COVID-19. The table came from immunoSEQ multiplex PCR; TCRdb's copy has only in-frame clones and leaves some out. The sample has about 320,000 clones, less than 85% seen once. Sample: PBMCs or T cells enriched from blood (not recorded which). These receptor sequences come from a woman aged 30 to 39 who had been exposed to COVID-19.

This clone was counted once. CDR3 bases: TGTGCCAGCAAAGCGGGAGACGGGGAGACCCAGTACTTC. It specifies CASKAGDGETQYF. The genes are TRBV11-2 and TRBJ2-5; 8 nucleotides agree with TRBD2. CDR3 length: 13 amino acids. The ends lost 7 bases at V and 5 bases at J; junction bases unmatched: 6. Germline CDR1 and CDR2: SGHAT and FQNNGV.

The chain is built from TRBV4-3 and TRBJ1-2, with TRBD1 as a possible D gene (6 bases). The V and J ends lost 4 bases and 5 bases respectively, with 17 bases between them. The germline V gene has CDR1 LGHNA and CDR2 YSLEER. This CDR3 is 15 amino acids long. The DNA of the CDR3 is TGCGCCAGCAGCCCGAGGGGGGGGCCGGGTTATGGCTACACCTTC. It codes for CASSPRGGPGYGYTF.

The CDR3 protein is CASSLTSDGNIQYF. The DNA of the CDR3 is TGTGCCAGCAGCCTGACATCCGATGGGAACATTCAGTACTTC. The chain has TRBV7-9 and TRBJ2-4; D not certain. This CDR3 has 14 residues. V dropped 5 bases and J dropped 7 bases, with 15 bases sitting between them. In germline, CDR1 is SEHNR, CDR2 FQNEAQ (reference sequence).

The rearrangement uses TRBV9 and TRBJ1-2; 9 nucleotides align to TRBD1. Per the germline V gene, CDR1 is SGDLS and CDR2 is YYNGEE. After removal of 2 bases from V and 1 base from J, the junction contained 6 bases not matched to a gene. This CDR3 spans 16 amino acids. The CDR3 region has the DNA TGTGCCAGCAGCGTCGGGACAGGGACTTTTAACTATGGCTACACCTTC. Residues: CASSVGTGTFNYGYTF.

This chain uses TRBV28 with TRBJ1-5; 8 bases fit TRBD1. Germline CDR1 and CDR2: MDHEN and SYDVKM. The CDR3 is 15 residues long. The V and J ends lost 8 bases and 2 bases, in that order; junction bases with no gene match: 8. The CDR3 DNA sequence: TGTGCCAGCTACTATGGACAGGGAGGCAATCAGCCCCAGCATTTT. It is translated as CASYYGQGGNQPQHF.